One and the same sample provided the 10 T cell receptor beta chains below, sequenced in a study of T cell repertoires in cytomegalovirus infection. TCRdb re-called the reads through MiXCR, storing one row per CDR3 protein. The sample includes about 160,000 distinct CDR3 sequences, approximately 17% of them seen just once. Sequenced input: CD8+ T cells from PBMCs. These receptors were taken from a human donor in good health (CMV status not recorded). Some clones in this sample may be carry-over from other donors' samples.

This clonotype was seen a few times. The chain couples TRBV4-1 to TRBJ2-1, with 10 nucleotides matching TRBD2. With 0 bases clipped from V and 10 bases from J, the junction kept 9 bases outside the gene matches. Germline V gives CDR1 MGHRA, CDR2 YSYEKL. This CDR3 is built from 16 residues. The CDR3 loop is CASSQEQAGGAVEQFF. DNA of the CDR3: TGCGCCAGCAGCCAAGAACAAGCGGGAGGGGCAGTAGAGCAGTTCTTC.

The chain couples TRBV5-1 to TRBJ1-1; D remains unclear. Looked up from germline, CDR1 is SGHRS and CDR2 is YFSETQ. V dropped 2 bases and J dropped 4 bases, with 9 bases sitting between them. CDR3 size: 13 residues. The CDR3 coding sequence is TGCGCCAGCAGCTTCAGATATGGCACTGAAGCTTTCTTT. Encoded protein: CASSFRYGTEAFF. Together with reference TRBV5-1 and TRBJ1-1, the CDR3 gives the full variable domain: KAGVTQTPRYLIKTRGQQVTLSCSPISGHRSVSWYQQTPGQGLQFLFEYFSETQRNKGNFPGRFSGRQFSNSRSEMNVSTLELGDSALYLCASSFRYGTEAFFGQGTRLTVV.

The V call is TRBV6-2 or TRBV6-3, the J call TRBJ2-1; D remains ambiguous. Germline CDR1 MNHEY, CDR2 SVGEGT. V was shortened by 0 bases and J by 0 bases, with 9 bases between the two germline ends. This CDR3 has 16 amino acids. Here the CDR3 DNA reads TGTGCCAGCAGTTACTCGTCGCGGACCTCCTACAATGAGCAGTTCTTC. Amino acid sequence: CASSYSSRTSYNEQFF.

The chain combines TRBV28 with TRBJ2-2; no firm D call. CDR1 is MDHEN, CDR2 SYDVKM, per germline. CDR3 size: 12 residues. V lost 8 bases and J lost 5, with 9 bases in between. The CDR3 is CASRVGTGELFF. The DNA for the CDR3 is TGTGCCAGCCGGGTAGGGACCGGGGAGCTGTTTTTT.

This clonotype was picked up a small number of times. The chain carries TRBV7-2 and TRBJ2-7; D may be TRBD2 (6 bases). The V and J ends lost 4 bases and 3 bases respectively, with 13 bases between them. The CDR3 is 14 amino acids. Germline V CDR1 and CDR2: SGHTA, FQGNSA. CDR3 coding DNA: TGTGCCAGCAGCTGGGGGGACCTCCTCTACGAGCAGTACTTC. Amino acid sequence: CASSWGDLLYEQYF.

V gene TRBV28 combines with J gene TRBJ2-5; weak D call: TRBD1 (7 bases). Trimming left V 2 bases short and J 5 bases short, with 15 bases between. The CDR3 is made up of 15 amino acids. Germline assignment: CDR1 MDHEN and CDR2 SYDVKM. The CDR3 bases are TGTGCCAGCAGTTTAAGAGGCAGGGGGGCTGAGACCCAGTACTTC. This sequence encodes CASSLRGRGAETQYF.

The V and J genes are TRBV7-2 and TRBJ2-7; D not certain. Germline V lookup: CDR1 SGHTA, CDR2 FQGNSA. The CDR3 runs 13 residues. Trimming took off 2 bases at V and 2 bases at J, with 7 bases between the two ends. The CDR3 nucleotides read TGTGCCAGCAGCTTAATGGTCCCCTACGAGCAGTACTTC. Its protein is CASSLMVPYEQYF.

V gene TRBV12-3 or TRBV12-4 combines with J gene TRBJ1-5, with D uncertain. V was shortened by 6 bases and J by 4 bases, with 10 bases between the two germline ends. The CDR3 has 13 amino acids. This CDR3 is CASRRGANQPQHF. CDR3 nucleotide sequence: TGTGCCAGCAGGCGGGGAGCAAATCAGCCCCAGCATTTT.

The chain carries TRBV7-6 and TRBJ2-1; 10 bases agree with TRBD2. The CDR3 runs to 19 residues. The trim removed 5 bases at V and 0 bases at J, leaving 13 bases unmatched. CDR1 is SGHVS and CDR2 is FNYEAQ in the germline V gene. The CDR3 nucleotides are TGTGCCAGCAGCCCAAGACTAGCGGGTTTACCTACCTCCTACAATGAGCAGTTCTTC. This translates into CASSPRLAGLPTSYNEQFF.

This chain uses TRBV14 with TRBJ2-7; D unclear. Trimming pared 1 base from V and 4 bases from J, leaving 5 bases between. The germline V gene has CDR1 SGHDN and CDR2 FVKESK. CDR3 length: 12 amino acids. CDR3 in DNA: TGTGCCAGCAGCCAAGTTTGGTACGAGCAGTACTTC. Amino acid sequence: CASSQVWYEQYF.